This record covers a single T cell receptor (beta chain). This clone has just one count. Its antigen remains unidentified. This may come from a read error, since a much larger clone is one base off. The sample is drawn from a study of blood T cell repertoires in COVID-19 (dated by TCRdb to 2018 to 2020). Looking at the study overall: Samples covering the acute and convalescent phases of COVID-19 were provided by collaborators in the United States, Italy and Spain. The prospective study material was composed of cDNA or gDNA derived from T cells, B-cell-depleted T cells, or PBMCs. Deeply sampled blood TCRbeta repertoires from subjects exposed to, actively infected with, or recovered from COVID-19 were included in the dataset. A freely available public database, intended as a resource for researchers studying the immune response to SARS-CoV-2, is where the repertoires were released. Samples came from the ongoing ImmuneRACE study (first 160 participants) plus 1,254 subjects from 6 global collaborators. The sample metadata nearly always contained a de-identified subject ID, COVID-19 status, age in years and sex. Where HLA class I and class II types were available, the types were taken from metadata supplied by the sample provider, not from assay-based typing.

Beyond this particular receptor, the publication reports: Clinical and demographic metadata were provided uncurated, with the amount varying by source and participant.

TCRbeta CDR3 regions were amplified from genomic DNA by means of the immunoSEQ Assay, a bias-controlled multiplex PCR. In the authors' own workflow: The number of nucleated cells in each sample was estimated from the amplification of reference gene primers within the assay. To quantify the absolute abundance of each unique TCRbeta CDR3 rearrangement, sequence reads were collapsed and filtered. For each sample, productive Simpson clonality was calculated by taking the square root of Simpson's diversity index across productive rearrangements. Drawn from immuneACCESS, this table holds only the in-frame rearrangements with V and J called that TCRdb kept. Clones are partly lost; checked studies trace under half to an unresolved V gene and leave the rest unexplained. That table supplies the V and J calls and clone size; D and trimming were determined from the DNA. Across this sample there are about 12,000 clones, with more than 75% seen only once. The ten largest clones take up about an eighth of the sample.

The CDR3, cysteine through phenylalanine, is 13 amino acids long. Left in the record is the CDR3 DNA by itself, 39 bases read in frame from the first base. Based on the germline V gene (reference sequence), the CDR1 and CDR2 sequences are MNHEY and SMNVEV. Trimming takes 5 bases from V and 6 bases from J, and the germline ends sit 11 bases apart. Collaborating institutions collected whole blood in K2EDTA tubes following their own protocols. For TCRbeta analysis, collaborators shipped samples as frozen whole blood, isolated PBMCs, or DNA extracted from either of those sample types. The rearranged chain carries TRBV27 and TRBJ1-5, with no confident D gene call. The source is a man between 65 and 85 years old with active COVID-19. Input material: peripheral blood. For the CDR3, the sequence is CASSQEQSQPQHF. In nucleotides, the sequence is TGTGCCAGCAGTCAGGAACAGAGTCAGCCCCAGCATTTT.